This T cell receptor beta chain emerged from a study of human T cells and chemical hapten exposure (dated by TCRdb to about 2021). As for the study more broadly: Libraries were pooled for sequencing, and variation in per-sample TCR yields was attributed mainly to small differences in library volumes within the pool. Peripheral blood TCR repertoire changes were tracked in vivo in alopecia patients during primary and secondary sensitization to the hapten diphenylcyclopropenone (DPC).

This clonotype showed up just a few times. Which antigen it targets is not known. Base qualities are missing; no much larger clone stands one base away. During library preparation, unique molecular identifiers were attached to individual cDNA molecules so that TCRs could be counted in a quantitative, reproducible way. From each blood RNA sample, both TCR alpha and TCR beta chains were sequenced. Concerning the study's data processing: Samples had a median of 95,638 TCRs, with a range from about 23,224 to 750,000. V, J and CDR3 annotation of the TCR reads was performed with the Decombinator software suite. Every sample was subsampled to the same number of TCRs (28,000) for the PS versus PT1 abundance plots. Expanded TCRs were defined as absent before sensitization and observed at least eight times at the 2-week time point. TCRdb redid the processing of the public reads, applying fastp at Q25 and MiXCR, and retained in-frame beta chains. Each CDR3 protein gets just one entry, which takes the most common genes and DNA from the rows behind it. For this entry, the V and J calls and clone size follow TCRdb and not the study's own pipeline. The sample table holds fewer than 150,000 distinct CDR3 sequences, of which 8% to 9.5% were seen once. Of the sample, about 1.4% is held by the ten largest clones.

The research as a whole found: No change with DPC sensitization was found in the number of TCRs above 1 in 1000 frequency, and no evidence of global repertoire structure alterations was found. After repeated subsampling, the strength of the expansion versus patch-test correlation and the threshold at which it became significant changed.

Unfractionated whole blood was collected in Tempus Blood RNA tubes, and total RNA was extracted from that blood. Five healthy volunteers served as TCR sequencing controls and were bled at day 0, 2 weeks and 6 weeks. The sample was whole blood. The sequence was obtained from a human donor in good health. Some clones in this sample may be carry-over from other donors' samples. Donor details come from another sample of the same person, matched by shared clones.

The CDR3 protein sequence reads: CASSFSGGDTYEQYF. The DNA is as follows: TGTGCCAGCAGCTTTAGCGGGGGTGACACCTACGAGCAGTACTTC. In this chain, TRBV7-2 is recombined with TRBJ2-7, with 9 junctional bases fitting TRBD2. The CDR3, cysteine through phenylalanine, is 15 amino acids long. Just CDR3 DNA is preserved here, 45 bases in frame from base 1. V trim: 3 bases; J trim: 2 bases; unmatched bases: 5. The germline V gene yields SGHTA for CDR1 and FQGNSA for CDR2.